The 3 T cell receptor beta chains below were found in one sample sequenced in a study of blood T cell repertoires in COVID-19. Method: immunoSEQ multiplex PCR; TCRdb's copy keeps in-frame clones and lacks some. The table shows some 120,000 clones, with around 81% occurring only once. The sequenced material came from peripheral blood. The receptors originated from a woman in her forties or fifties with acute or convalescent COVID-19.

This chain joins TRBV6-1 and TRBJ1-2, with a tentative D call TRBD1 (6 bases). CDR1 MNHNS and CDR2 SASEGT come from the germline V gene. This CDR3 has 13 amino acids. Trimming pared 1 base from V and 7 bases from J, leaving 10 bases between. The CDR3 nucleotides are TGTGCCAGCAGTGAAGAGACAGGAATTGGCTACACCTTC. This codes for CASSEETGIGYTF.

Only a few counts were recorded for this clone. The chain joins TRBV7-3 to TRBJ2-3; 7 nucleotides align to TRBD2. The germline V gene has CDR1 SGHTA and CDR2 FQGTGA. This CDR3 region has 15 residues. The J segment lost 0 bases and the V segment lost 5 bases, leaving 5 bases of the junction unmatched. DNA for the CDR3: TGTGCCAGCAGCCCCGGGGGACTAAGCACAGATACGCAGTATTTT. Translated: CASSPGGLSTDTQYF. Filled out from reference TRBV7-3 and TRBJ2-3, the complete variable domain reads GAGVSQTPSNKVTEKGKYVELRCDPISGHTALYWYRQSLGQGPEFLIYFQGTGAADDSGLPNDRFFAVRPEGSVSTLKIQRTERGDSAVYLCASSPGGLSTDTQYFGPGTRLTVL.

The V gene is TRBV4-1, the J gene TRBJ1-2, with 7 bases fitting TRBD1. Trimming took 4 bases from V and 7 from J; bases not matched to a gene: 9. CDR3 length equals 14 residues. CDR1 is MGHRA and CDR2 is YSYEKL in the germline V gene. The chain's CDR3 is CASSPGHSGGGYTF. The DNA for the CDR3 is TGCGCCAGCAGCCCGGGACATTCAGGGGGTGGCTACACCTTC.